This T cell receptor beta chain was recovered during a study of technical replicates of blood from a few donors (dated by TCRdb to about 2017). From V the trimming removes 5 bases and from J it removes 2 bases, while the gene matches leave 9 bases of the junction unaccounted for. Including the terminal cysteine and phenylalanine, the CDR3 comprises 17 residues. CDR3 DNA is the only sequence kept; it has 51 bases, read in frame from the first base. For CDR1 and CDR2, the germline V gene (reference sequence) lists PRHDT and FYEKMQ. Receptor libraries were prepared by the immunoSEQ multiplex PCR assay. TCRdb carries this immuneACCESS record with in-frame sequences only. Its versions omit some clonotypes, under half of them owing to an unresolved V gene in the studies checked, with the rest unexplained. Within this sample are 75,000 to 100,000 clones, with roughly 94% of them counted one time only. The ten biggest clones cover under 0.3% of the sample.

With regard to this clone: No cognate antigen has been identified for it. The record has no base qualities; no much larger clone is one base away.

The clonotype comes from a human donor in good health. The rearrangement joined TRBV13 to TRBJ1-3; TRBD1 matches 10 bases in the middle. The sequencing sample was made of T cells isolated from PBMCs. CDR3 region: CASSDYEGTGAGNTIYF. Read as DNA, the sequence is TGTGCCAGCAGCGATTACGAGGGGACAGGGGCTGGAAACACCATATATTTT. Joined to the reference TRBV13 and TRBJ1-3 proteins, this CDR3 gives the full variable domain: AAGVIQSPRHLIKEKRETATLKCYPIPRHDTVYWYQQGPGQDPQFLISFYEKMQSDKGSIPDRFSAQQFSDYHSELNMSSLELGDSALYFCASSDYEGTGAGNTIYFGEGSWLTVV.